This TCR beta chain was sequenced during a study of identical twins listed by TCRdb under 2016. Background for the entire study: To test whether fetal clonotypes persist, the study used deep sequencing on TCR alpha and beta repertoires from monozygotic twins, unrelated adults of various ages, and cord blood. To rule out contamination, replicate twin experiments were performed at different times with different library preparation protocols. General conclusions and limits of the study: Compared with coincidental sharing between unrelated individuals, out-of-frame TCR alpha sequences shared between twins showed an excess of sequences with low generation probability. Abundant cord blood beta clonotypes carried fewer insertions; young adult naive repertoires showed a weaker similar trend, while memory repertoires showed none. In beta out-of-frame sequences, excess twin sharing was weaker, because having fewer shared sequences lowered the signal-to-noise ratio. Conclusions relied on cross-sectional statistical analysis, since the same donors could not be followed over many years. Zero-insertion analyses could be partly confounded by invariant T cells such as MAIT and iNKT, though diverse VJ usage argued against such confounding for most clonotypes. In monozygotic twins, recombination models systematically underestimated out-of-frame TCR alpha sharing, but the models matched the sharing seen between unrelated individuals.

This clonotype was detected a few times. Its cognate antigen has yet to be identified. No base quality values were provided; no much bigger clone lies one nucleotide off. Library preparation was by 5' RACE. Instrument on record: Illumina HiSeq 2000. Template switching introduced a universal primer binding site; the final cDNA contained a unique molecular identifier, enabling accurate counting of TCR cDNA molecules. First-strand cDNA for TCR alpha and beta chains was synthesized from specific primers in the conserved constant-segment region. To control for contamination, each cDNA library was double barcoded with a SMART-Mk sample barcode plus Illumina barcodes. TruSeq adapter sequences, together with Illumina sample barcodes, were added in two successive PCR steps. TCR alpha and beta cDNA libraries were sequenced on the Illumina HiSeq platform with custom primers. The study's own analysis went as follows. MiGEC processed the raw reads to extract unique molecular identifiers, while MiXCR was used to determine the CDR3 positions. For each individual, recombination models were inferred using an EM algorithm with the repgenHMM and IGoR tools. The analysis of shared clonotypes was done with the tcR package in R, with sharing normalized by the product of cloneset sizes. To study raw recombination free of thymic and clonal selection effects, out-of-frame nonproductive sequences were analyzed. In-frame beta chains were kept once TCRdb had trimmed the public reads at Q25 with fastp and called clones with MiXCR. Each record represents a unique CDR3 protein, reported with the most common genes and DNA among its rows. The V and J calls and clone size are TCRdb's, not the authors'. Across this sample there are 570,000 or so distinct CDR3 sequences, with nearly 10% seen only once. The ten biggest clones cover 2.5% to 3.5% of the sample.

Reading the germline V gene gives CDR1 SQVTM and CDR2 ANQGSEA. Inclusive of the bounding cysteine and phenylalanine, the CDR3 is 13 residues long. This entry keeps only the CDR3 DNA: 39 bases, framed from base 1. Clipping removes 7 bases from V and 6 bases from J, with 6 as the unmatched junction base count. Every donor was a healthy Caucasian. The twin cohort comprised three pairs of female monozygotic twins, all aged about 18 to 30 years. RNA for TCR libraries was isolated from peripheral blood mononuclear cells. Another study also made use of these data, one on yellow fever vaccine responses in identical twins. The other study reports the following: The T cell response to vaccination in identical twins was reported by the authors to appear partly convergent and partly personalized. In identical twins, the study followed T cell clones that responded to the vaccine with precision.

Sequencing input: PBMCs. The receptor comes from a woman aged 18-29 years in good health. The chain is assembled from TRBV29-1 and TRBJ2-1; TRBD2 fits 10 bases in the junction. For the CDR3, the sequence is CSGSGRESNEQFF. Read as DNA, the sequence is TGCAGCGGAAGCGGGAGGGAAAGCAATGAGCAGTTCTTC.